The clone carrying this T cell receptor beta chain was found a few times. Antigen: not known. These data are taken from a study of T cells after yellow fever vaccination. Overall study results and limits: It was a small share of clonotypes that appeared in both CD4 and CD8 compartments. Contaminants from the bulk population, in the form of abundant clonotypes, could be found in FACS-sorted repertoires. Post-booster repertoires contained most primary-vaccination clones again (96% CD4, 85% to 90% CD8).

As TCR cDNA was made by 5'RACE template switching, a universal primer site and UMIs were added. TCRdb passed the 5' RACE reads through MiXCR, listing each CDR3 protein once. The table records about 400,000 distinct CDR3 sequences, 6.2% of them present only once. This CDR3 has 15 residues. V was shortened by 6 bases and J by 9 bases, with 21 bases between the two germline ends. The genes are TRBV23-1 and TRBJ2-1; weak D call: TRBD2 (6 bases). TRBV23-1 is annotated as an ORF whose role is uncertain. This specimen consisted of PBMCs, obtained 5 days after the yellow fever booster vaccination. The source of this sequence is a man between 25 and 39 years old who received the YFV17D yellow fever vaccine. The CDR3 DNA follows: TGCGCCAGCAGAGTTACATGCTCCCGGCGGGGTGAGCAGTTCTTC. This sequence encodes CASRVTCSRRGEQFF.